A selection of T cell receptor beta chains follows, all from one sample in a study of regulatory T cells in long-lasting Graves disease. TCRdb used MiXCR to reprocess the multiplex PCR reads, holding one entry per CDR3 protein. The sample lists 300,000 to 400,000 distinct CDR3 sequences; about 20% were seen once. This specimen was peripheral blood mononuclear cells (PBMCs), taken at new diagnosis, from a patient treated with antithyroid drugs. These receptor sequences come from a female donor with Graves disease. Both conserved end residues are part of each CDR3. A D gene is named only where the DNA matches it firmly. A clone size is listed for some rows: how often the clone was seen (once, few, many), or a class if it is expanded.

TRBD1	TRBV20-1	TRBJ2-5	few	CSASDRGSWGTQYF	TGCAGTGCTAGCGACAGGGGCTCGTGGGGGACCCAGTACTTC
TRBD2	TRBV12-3/TRBV12-4	TRBJ2-7	many	CASSGTSFEQYF	TGTGCCAGCAGTGGGACTAGCTTCGAGCAGTACTTC
TRBD2	TRBV2	TRBJ2-3	.	CASSFGISGLAADTQYF	TGTGCCAGCAGCTTCGGTATTAGCGGGTTGGCCGCAGATACGCAGTATTTT
.	TRBV6-2/TRBV6-3	TRBJ2-1	.	CASSEVERVAEQFF	TGTGCCAGCAGTGAAGTAGAAAGGGTGGCTGAGCAGTTCTTC
TRBD1	TRBV5-1	TRBJ2-3	many	CASSLQGATTLDTQYF	TGCGCCAGCAGCTTACAGGGGGCGACGACTCTAGATACGCAGTATTTT
.	TRBV5-1	TRBJ1-1	many	CASSWSGTVNTEAFF	TGCGCCAGCAGCTGGTCCGGGACCGTGAACACTGAAGCTTTCTTT
.	TRBV28	TRBJ2-7	many	CASSSTGATYEQYF	TGTGCCAGCAGTTCGACAGGAGCTACCTACGAGCAGTACTTC
.	TRBV27	TRBJ1-5	many	CASSPRFPYQPQHF	TGTGCCAGCAGTCCCCGGTTTCCCTATCAGCCCCAGCATTTT
TRBD2	TRBV20-1	TRBJ2-5	few	CSAIEVDAPETSGEETQYF	TGCAGTGCTATTGAGGTTGATGCTCCGGAGACTAGCGGCGAAGAGACCCAGTACTTC
TRBD1	TRBV5-4	TRBJ2-2	.	CASSLVGQDFNTGELFF	TGTGCCAGCAGCTTGGTGGGACAGGATTTTAACACCGGGGAGCTGTTTTTT
TRBD1	TRBV7-2	TRBJ1-2	many	CASSLRTGENYGYTF	TGTGCCAGCAGCCTGAGGACAGGGGAGAACTATGGCTACACCTTC
.	TRBV30	TRBJ1-2	many	CAWSRLDSPTYGYTF	TGTGCCTGGAGCCGTTTGGACTCCCCCACCTATGGCTACACCTTC
TRBD1	TRBV7-2	TRBJ1-2	.	CASSRYGQGKDGYTF	TGTGCCAGCAGTCGTTACGGACAGGGAAAGGATGGCTACACCTTC
TRBD2	TRBV10-3	TRBJ2-3	few	CAISAGGRGPDTQYF	TGTGCCATCAGCGCTGGCGGGAGGGGCCCAGATACGCAGTATTTT
.	TRBV12-3/TRBV12-4	TRBJ2-4	many	CASSFVEIGDIQYF	TGTGCCAGCAGTTTTGTGGAGATAGGGGACATTCAGTACTTC
.	TRBV28	TRBJ2-2	.	CASSPGPRGNTGELFF	TGTGCCAGCAGCCCGGGTCCTCGGGGGAACACCGGGGAGCTGTTTTTT
.	TRBV28	TRBJ2-5	.	CASSLASGGAQYF	TGTGCCAGCAGTTTAGCCTCCGGTGGGGCCCAGTACTTC
TRBD1	TRBV20-1	TRBJ1-2	.	CSAPGGDYGYTF	TGCAGTGCTCCAGGGGGGGACTATGGCTACACCTTC
TRBD1	TRBV12-3/TRBV12-4	TRBJ1-5	.	CANSRTTGDQPQHF	TGTGCCAACAGCCGCACAACAGGGGATCAGCCCCAGCATTTT
TRBD2	TRBV11-2	TRBJ2-1	.	CASSWSAGLGIGNEQFF	TGTGCCAGCAGCTGGTCGGCGGGACTAGGGATTGGGAATGAGCAGTTCTTC
.	TRBV7-2	TRBJ2-5	.	CASSFRQQRETQYF	TGTGCCAGCAGCTTTCGACAGCAGCGGGAGACCCAGTACTTC
TRBD2	TRBV6-1	TRBJ2-5	many	CASRDSGRGETQYF	TGTGCCAGCAGGGATAGCGGGAGGGGGGAGACCCAGTACTTC
.	TRBV28	TRBJ2-4	.	CASSRGTSLAKNIQYF	TGTGCCAGCAGTAGGGGGACAAGCCTAGCCAAAAACATTCAGTACTTC
.	TRBV2	TRBJ2-3	many	CASSLGRKADTQYF	TGTGCCAGCAGCCTCGGGAGAAAGGCAGATACGCAGTATTTT
.	TRBV24-1	TRBJ2-1	few	CAASAGWFNEQFF	TGTGCCGCCAGCGCCGGATGGTTCAATGAGCAGTTCTTC
TRBD2	TRBV20-1	TRBJ2-3	once	CSARDASGRTDTQYF	TGCAGTGCTAGGGACGCTAGCGGCCGCACAGATACGCAGTATTTT
TRBD2	TRBV7-9	TRBJ2-3	many	CASSSERTWGGDTQYF	TGTGCCAGCAGCTCAGAGAGGACGTGGGGGGGAGATACGCAGTATTTT
TRBD2	TRBV28	TRBJ2-3	many	CASSSSGSSDTQYF	TGTGCCAGCAGTTCTAGCGGGAGTTCCGATACGCAGTATTTT
TRBD2	TRBV15	TRBJ2-2	many	CATSNGLAVGTGELFF	TGTGCCACCAGCAATGGACTAGCGGTCGGCACCGGGGAGCTGTTTTTT
.	TRBV20-1	TRBJ1-1	many	CSAKPGVEAFF	TGCAGTGCTAAACCTGGAGTTGAAGCTTTCTTT
.	TRBV11-3	TRBJ2-4	many	CASSLDGFAAKNIQYF	TGTGCCAGCAGCTTAGATGGGTTTGCGGCCAAAAACATTCAGTACTTC
.	TRBV6-1	TRBJ2-5	many	CATLREFQETQYF	TGTGCCACCCTGAGAGAATTCCAAGAGACCCAGTACTTC
.	TRBV11-2	TRBJ2-7	many	CASSLIVGQGGIYEQYF	TGTGCCAGCAGCTTAATCGTCGGGCAGGGTGGGATCTACGAGCAGTACTTC
.	TRBV11-2	TRBJ2-2	.	CASSFGGGIGGELFF	TGTGCCAGCAGCTTCGGGGGAGGAATCGGCGGGGAGCTGTTTTTT
.	TRBV6-2/TRBV6-3	TRBJ1-5	many	CASSYSRNQPQHF	TGTGCCAGCAGTTACTCGAGGAATCAGCCCCAGCATTTT
.	TRBV28	TRBJ1-6	many	CASSSWAENSPLHF	TGTGCCAGCAGTTCCTGGGCAGAAAATTCACCCCTCCACTTT
.	TRBV28	TRBJ2-7	many	CASNTPAGSLYEQYF	TGTGCCAGCAACACCCCAGCAGGGAGCCTGTACGAGCAGTACTTC
TRBD2	TRBV2	TRBJ2-3	many	CASSDSQTSGQSTDTQYF	TGTGCCAGCAGTGATTCCCAGACTAGCGGACAAAGCACAGATACGCAGTATTTT
TRBD1	TRBV5-1	TRBJ1-2	.	CASKGGQGEKIGYGYTF	TGCGCCAGCAAGGGAGGACAGGGGGAAAAGATAGGCTATGGCTACACCTTC
.	TRBV7-9	TRBJ2-5	many	CASSLVRGPGETQYF	TGTGCCAGCAGCTTAGTTCGGGGTCCCGGCGAGACCCAGTACTTC